The 8 T cell receptor beta chains reported below all come from one sample, sequenced in a study of T cells in Graves' hyperthyroidism and ophthalmopathy. Amplification targeted TCR beta CDR3 regions from RNA transcripts. TCR CDR3 underwent first-round RT-PCR with the HTBI primer set. MiXCR, applied by TCRdb to the multiplex PCR reads, yields one record per CDR3 protein. The data show almost 600,000 distinct CDR3 sequences, approximately 44% seen once. Specimen: peripheral blood or thyroid tissue (not recorded which). Receptors originate from a woman under 30 with Graves' hyperthyroidism.

This clonotype was observed a few times. This rearrangement joins TRBV9 to TRBJ1-3, with a possible D match to TRBD1 (5 bases). This CDR3 has 12 amino acids. Germline V gene data show CDR1 as SGDLS and CDR2 as YYNGEE. Deletions cut 0 bases from V and 7 bases from J, with 5 bases between. The CDR3 sequence: CASSVEGNTIYF. The CDR3 coding sequence is TGTGCCAGCAGCGTAGAGGGGAACACCATATATTTT.

This clonotype was detected ten times or more. The rearrangement uses TRBV28 and TRBJ1-6; 8 bases fit TRBD1. In germline, CDR1 is MDHEN, CDR2 SYDVKM. V gave up 6 bases and J gave up 14 bases; unmatched junction bases: 9. The CDR3 consists of 13 residues. CDR3 protein: CASRGQEGWALHF. The CDR3 DNA follows: TGTGCCAGCAGGGGACAGGAGGGATGGGCCCTCCACTTT.

This clonotype was observed many times. The CDR3 spells CASSLTGFYGYTF. DNA for the CDR3: TGTGCCAGCAGTCTTACGGGGTTCTATGGCTACACCTTC. The gene calls are TRBV12-3 or TRBV12-4 and TRBJ1-2, with D unclear. Trimming pared 5 bases from V and 4 bases from J, leaving 11 bases between. This CDR3 contains 13 residues.

This clonotype was counted ten times or more. The rearrangement uses TRBV7-3 and TRBJ1-2; 8 bases fit TRBD1. The length of the CDR3 is 13 residues. With V trimmed by 5 bases and J by 7 bases, 6 bases remained unmatched. Per germline, CDR1 SGHTA and CDR2 FQGTGA. CDR3 coding DNA: TGTGCCAGCAGCCCCGACAGGGGAGCTGGCTACACCTTC. The encoded protein is CASSPDRGAGYTF.

Worth noting for this clonotype: A single base separates this from a much larger clone, so it may be a read error. The rearrangement uses TRBV6-1 and TRBJ2-7; D might be TRBD2 (6 bases). Trimming cost V 6 bases and J 8 bases, with 17 bases left between them. The germline V gene encodes CDR1 MNHNS and CDR2 SASEGT. The CDR3 totals 13 residues. CDR3 bases: TGTGCCAGCAGCCGGGGGACTTCACGGAAGCAGTACTTC. It yields the protein CASSRGTSRKQYF.

There are many counts of this clonotype. V and J are TRBV5-8 and TRBJ1-1; D gene uncertain. This CDR3 has 12 amino acids. V was trimmed by 0 bases and J by 7 bases, leaving 7 bases between them. The germline CDR1 and CDR2 sequences are SGHTS and YDEGEE. The CDR3 DNA sequence: TGTGCCAGCAGCTTGGTACCTGATGAAGCTTTCTTT. This translates into CASSLVPDEAFF.

This clonotype was seen just once. The V gene is TRBV2, the J gene TRBJ2-7; 9 bases are shared with TRBD2. CDR3 length equals 14 residues. The germline V gene has CDR1 SNHLY and CDR2 FYNNEI. V was pared by 7 bases and J by 7 bases, with 11 bases of the junction left unmatched. The CDR3 here is CASITGTSLGEQYF. The DNA of the CDR3 is TGTGCCAGCATCACCGGGACTAGCCTGGGTGAGCAGTACTTC.

There are a few counts of this clonotype. This sequence joins TRBV30 and TRBJ1-1; D unclear. Trimming removed 4 bases at V and 2 bases at J, with 8 bases between. The CDR3 loop spans 12 amino acids. CDR1 and CDR2 from the germline V gene are GTSNPN and SVGIG (reference sequence). Written as DNA, the CDR3 is TGTGCCTGGAAAGTGGGTAACACTGAAGCTTTCTTT. Residues: CAWKVGNTEAFF.